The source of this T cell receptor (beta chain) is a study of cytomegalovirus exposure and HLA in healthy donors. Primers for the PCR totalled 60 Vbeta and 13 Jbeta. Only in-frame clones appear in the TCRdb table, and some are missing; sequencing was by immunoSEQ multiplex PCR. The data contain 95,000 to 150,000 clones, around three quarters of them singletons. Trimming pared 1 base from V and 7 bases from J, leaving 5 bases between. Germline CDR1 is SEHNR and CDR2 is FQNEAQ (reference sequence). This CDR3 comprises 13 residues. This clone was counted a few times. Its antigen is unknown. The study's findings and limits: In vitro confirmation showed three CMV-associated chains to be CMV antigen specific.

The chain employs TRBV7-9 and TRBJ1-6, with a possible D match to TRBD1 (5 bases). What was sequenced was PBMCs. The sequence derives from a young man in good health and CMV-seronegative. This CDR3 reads CASSLEGNSPLHF. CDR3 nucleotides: TGTGCCAGCAGCTTAGAGGGGAATTCACCCCTCCACTTT.